A selection of T cell receptor beta chains follows, all from one sample in a study of blood T cell repertoires in COVID-19. Assay: immunoSEQ multiplex PCR; the TCRdb copy retains only in-frame clones and omits some. The profile shows 210,000 or so clones, about 91% of them singletons. Input material: peripheral blood. The receptor source for this set is a man aged 30 to 39 with acute or convalescent COVID-19. The CDR3 runs from the conserved cysteine through the conserved F or W. A D gene is named only where the DNA matches it firmly. Expanded clones are given a class, and other clones once, few, many or no size at all.

V gene	D gene	J gene	clone size	CDR3 protein	CDR3 DNA
TRBV4-1	-	TRBJ2-3	-	CASSQGLAGLTDTQYF	TGCGCCAGCAGCCAAGGGCTAGCCGGGTTAACAGATACGCAGTATTTT
TRBV6-5	-	TRBJ1-1	-	CASSRGRNTEAFF	TGTGCCAGCAGCAGAGGCCGGAACACTGAAGCTTTCTTT
TRBV3-1/TRBV3-2	-	TRBJ2-7	-	CASSQVGGGAQYF	TGTGCCAGCAGCCAAGTCGGAGGGGGCGCTCAGTACTTC
TRBV7-9	TRBD1	TRBJ1-3	-	CASSPGQGGSVGNTIYF	TGTGCCAGCAGCCCCGGACAGGGTGGGTCGGTTGGAAACACCATATATTTT
TRBV30	-	TRBJ1-5	-	CAWSLGGNSNQPQHF	TGTGCCTGGAGCCTGGGGGGAAATAGCAATCAGCCCCAGCATTTT
TRBV15	TRBD2	TRBJ2-7	-	CATSRGGGGLGEQYF	TGTGCCACCAGCAGAGGGGGCGGGGGTCTTGGCGAGCAGTACTTC
TRBV27	-	TRBJ2-2	-	CASSQGSNTGELFF	TGTGCCAGCAGCCAGGGGTCGAACACCGGGGAGCTGTTTTTT
TRBV9	-	TRBJ1-1	-	CASSVAGNDGEAFF	TGTGCCAGCAGCGTAGCAGGTAATGACGGTGAAGCTTTCTTT
TRBV6-5	-	TRBJ1-1	-	CASSYLGQDTEAFF	TGTGCCAGCAGTTACTTGGGCCAGGACACTGAAGCTTTCTTT
TRBV7-3	TRBD2	TRBJ2-3	-	CASSRGLAGVDTQYF	TGTGCCAGCAGTCGGGGACTAGCGGGGGTAGATACGCAGTATTTT
TRBV6-5	TRBD2	TRBJ2-7	once	CASKRTSGPPEQYF	TGTGCCAGCAAGAGGACTAGCGGGCCTCCCGAGCAGTACTTC
TRBV5-1	-	TRBJ1-2	-	CASSLSTAYGYTF	TGCGCCAGCAGCTTGTCGACAGCCTATGGCTACACCTTC
TRBV6-4	TRBD2	TRBJ2-1	-	CASSGRGGSAYNEQFF	TGTGCCAGCAGTGGACGTGGCGGGAGTGCCTACAATGAGCAGTTCTTC
TRBV7-9	TRBD1	TRBJ2-4	-	CASSGDRRLGIQYF	TGTGCCAGCAGCGGGGACAGAAGGTTGGGCATTCAGTACTTC
TRBV10-2	TRBD1	TRBJ1-1	-	CASRQGEAEAFF	TGCGCCAGCCGACAGGGGGAGGCTGAAGCTTTCTTT
TRBV11-3	-	TRBJ2-5	-	CASSPGGLETQYF	TGTGCCAGCAGCCCCGGGGGGCTCGAGACCCAGTACTTC
TRBV6-5	-	TRBJ1-1	-	CASRKQGLDTEAFF	TGTGCCAGCAGAAAACAGGGTCTGGACACTGAAGCTTTCTTT
TRBV6-4	-	TRBJ1-5	-	CASSGRISDPYSNQPQHF	TGTGCCAGCAGTGGCAGGATTTCAGATCCTTATAGCAATCAGCCCCAGCATTTT
TRBV6-5	-	TRBJ1-1	-	CASNLVMTTNTEAFF	TGTGCCAGCAATCTCGTAATGACAACGAACACTGAAGCTTTCTTT
TRBV7-6	TRBD1	TRBJ2-4	-	CASSPGTGGIIQYF	TGTGCCAGCAGCCCCGGGACAGGGGGCATCATTCAGTACTTC
TRBV19	-	TRBJ2-4	-	CASSIGQNLAKNIQYF	TGTGCCAGTAGTATCGGACAGAATCTAGCCAAAAACATTCAGTACTTC
TRBV28	-	TRBJ2-7	few	CATTRGGAPYEQYF	TGTGCCACCACCCGAGGGGGGGCCCCCTACGAGCAGTACTTC
TRBV9	TRBD1	TRBJ2-3	-	CASSVDRVADTQYF	TGTGCCAGCAGCGTCGACAGGGTTGCAGATACGCAGTATTTT
TRBV25-1	-	TRBJ1-6	few	CASTTGSSYNSPLHF	TGTGCCAGCACGACAGGAAGCTCCTATAATTCACCCCTCCACTTT
TRBV5-8	TRBD2	TRBJ2-7	-	CASSWGGLADYEQYF	TGTGCCAGCAGCTGGGGAGGACTAGCGGATTACGAGCAGTACTTC
TRBV2	TRBD1	TRBJ1-2	-	CASSSRDRGYGYTF	TGTGCCAGCAGTTCCCGGGACAGGGGATATGGCTACACCTTC
TRBV7-8	-	TRBJ2-1	once	CASSREEQFF	TGTGCCAGCAGCCGGGAGGAGCAGTTCTTC
TRBV6-6	TRBD1	TRBJ2-1	-	CASSPIYRTGNLYNEQFF	TGTGCCAGCAGTCCTATATACCGGACAGGGAATCTATACAATGAGCAGTTCTTC
TRBV16	-	TRBJ2-1	-	CASSHGGRPYNEQFF	TGTGCCAGCAGCCATGGAGGGCGGCCCTACAATGAGCAGTTCTTC
TRBV4-1	-	TRBJ1-1	-	CASSQVLGVAEAFF	TGCGCCAGCAGCCAAGTATTAGGGGTCGCTGAAGCTTTCTTT
TRBV19	TRBD2	TRBJ2-1	-	CASSIAGGEQFF	TGTGCCAGTAGTATAGCGGGAGGCGAGCAGTTCTTC
TRBV3-1/TRBV3-2	TRBD2	TRBJ2-1	-	CASSQAGRGSYNEQFF	TGTGCCAGCAGCCAAGCAGGGAGGGGCTCCTACAATGAGCAGTTCTTC
TRBV15	TRBD1	TRBJ2-1	-	CATSRDSRRGRVLSYEQFF	TGTGCCACCAGCAGAGATAGTCGCAGGGGGCGCGTTCTGTCCTATGAGCAGTTCTTC
TRBV19	-	TRBJ2-5	-	CASSISIQETQYF	TGTGCCAGTAGTATAAGCATACAAGAGACCCAGTACTTC
TRBV7-2	TRBD2	TRBJ2-1	-	CASSLSGSTYNEQFF	TGTGCCAGCAGCCTAAGCGGGAGTACCTACAATGAGCAGTTCTTC
TRBV11-3	TRBD2	TRBJ2-7	-	CASSPMIKREGRYEQYF	TGTGCCAGCAGCCCAATGATCAAGCGGGAGGGCCGATACGAGCAGTACTTC
TRBV2	-	TRBJ1-2	few	CASSKQQKGYTF	TGTGCCAGCAGTAAACAGCAAAAAGGCTACACCTTC
TRBV30	TRBD2	TRBJ2-1	-	CAWSPGLADNEQFF	TGTGCCTGGAGTCCCGGACTAGCGGACAATGAGCAGTTCTTC
TRBV28	-	TRBJ2-1	-	CASSWLAYNEQFF	TGTGCCAGCAGTTGGTTAGCCTACAATGAGCAGTTCTTC
TRBV18	TRBD1	TRBJ1-1	-	CASSPRGANWDTEAFF	TGTGCCAGCTCCCCCAGGGGGGCCAATTGGGACACTGAAGCTTTCTTT
TRBV3-1/TRBV3-2	TRBD1	TRBJ1-2	-	CASSQGTGQGYGYTF	TGTGCCAGCAGCCAAGGTACCGGACAGGGCTATGGCTACACCTTC
TRBV7-9	-	TRBJ1-3	-	CASSPGGNTIYF	TGTGCCAGCAGCCCCGGTGGAAACACCATATATTTT
TRBV5-5	-	TRBJ2-3	-	CASSLTYGSTDTQYF	TGTGCCAGCAGCTTGACATACGGGTCCACAGATACGCAGTATTTT
TRBV28	-	TRBJ2-7	-	CASSTRVGQYF	TGTGCCAGCAGTACCAGGGTGGGGCAGTACTTC
TRBV4-1	TRBD1	TRBJ1-5	-	CASSPQGANNQPQHF	TGCGCCAGCAGCCCACAGGGGGCGAACAATCAGCCCCAGCATTTT
TRBV2	-	TRBJ1-2	-	CASSDTGKQTNYGYTF	TGTGCCAGCAGTGACACAGGGAAACAGACTAACTATGGCTACACCTTC
TRBV4-1	TRBD1	TRBJ1-1	few	CASSLAGQPSEAFF	TGCGCCAGCAGCCTGGCGGGACAGCCCTCTGAAGCTTTCTTT
TRBV7-3	TRBD2	TRBJ2-5	-	CASSLGLPTSGGVETQYF	TGTGCCAGCAGCTTGGGACTTCCGACTAGCGGGGGGGTGGAGACCCAGTACTTC